The next 22 T cell receptor beta chains were all read from a single sample in a study of shared clonotypes between healthy human individuals. TCRdb's copy holds only in-frame clones and misses some; the assay was immunoSEQ multiplex PCR. The sample holds some 1.5 million clones; 95% to 99% are singletons and the top ten take roughly 0.4%. Input material: naive CD4+ T cells sorted from blood. Subset described: CD45RA+ positively selected. These receptors were taken from a man aged 25 to 40 in good health.

Here the CDR3 reads CSVLYSGRVDTQYF. The CDR3 coding sequence is TGCAGCGTCCTCTATAGCGGGAGAGTAGATACGCAGTATTTT. The genes are TRBV29-1 and TRBJ2-3, with 9 nucleotides matching TRBD2. Germline CDR1 reads SQVTM; CDR2 reads ANQGSEA. There are 14 residues in the CDR3. Losses at the gene ends were 6 bases for V and 5 bases for J; bases not matched to a gene: 9.

The chain links TRBV7-2 to TRBJ1-4; D is unresolved. This CDR3 is built from 14 residues. The V gene's germline CDR1 is SGHTA and CDR2 FQGNSA. With 1 base removed from V and 3 bases from J, the gap between germline ends came to 6 bases. For the CDR3, the DNA is TGTGCCAGCAGCTTAGTGGCAGCTAATGAAAAACTGTTTTTT. Residues: CASSLVAANEKLFF.

V and J are TRBV2 and TRBJ1-2, with a tentative D call TRBD1 (6 bases). This CDR3 has 15 residues. CDR1 is SNHLY and CDR2 is FYNNEI in the germline V gene. Deletions cut 1 base from V and 3 bases from J, with 12 bases between. CDR3 residues: CASSEEGGRHYGYTF. The CDR3 coding sequence is TGTGCCAGCAGTGAAGAGGGGGGGCGCCACTATGGCTACACCTTC.

The genes are TRBV2 and TRBJ2-3, with 11 bases matching TRBD2. Germline lookup yields CDR1 SNHLY and CDR2 FYNNEI. The ends lost 1 base at V and 7 bases at J; junction bases unmatched: 4. This CDR3 has 15 amino acids. The CDR3 DNA reads as TGTGCCAGCAGTGAAGATAGCGGGAGGGTCTATACGCAGTATTTT. Translation: CASSEDSGRVYTQYF.

J is TRBJ2-7 and V is TRBV10-3; D not resolved. This CDR3 is built from 11 residues. Germline lookup yields CDR1 ENHRY and CDR2 SYGVKD. V shed 4 bases and J shed 4 bases, with 5 bases lying between them. Here the CDR3 reads CAISATYEQYF. The CDR3 DNA is TGTGCCATCAGTGCCACTTACGAGCAGTACTTC.

The CDR3 loop is CATSRFVAGNTGELFF. DNA of the CDR3: TGTGCCACCAGCAGATTTGTGGCAGGGAACACCGGGGAGCTGTTTTTT. V usage is TRBV15 and J usage is TRBJ2-2, with unresolved D. This CDR3 has 16 amino acids. The V end lost 2 bases, the J end lost 1 base, and 11 bases lay between the germline ends. Germline CDR1 and CDR2: LNHNV and YYDKDF (reference sequence).

The chain couples TRBV25-1 to TRBJ1-4; possible D gene TRBD1, 5 bases. Germline V gene sequence: CDR1 MGHDK, CDR2 SYGVNS. The CDR3 runs 14 residues. Trimming cost V 6 bases and J 4 bases, with 12 bases left between them. In DNA, the CDR3 is TGTGCCAGCAGGGGAGCAGGGAGTAATGAAAAACTGTTTTTT. This sequence encodes CASRGAGSNEKLFF. The full variable domain, completed using reference TRBV25-1 and TRBJ1-4, is EADIYQTPRYLVIGTGKKITLECSQTMGHDKMYWYQQDPGMELHLIHYSYGVNSTEKGDLSSESTVSRIRTEHFPLTLESARPSHTSQYLCASRGAGSNEKLFFGSGTQLSVL.

The chain is built from TRBV10-3 and TRBJ1-2, with a weak D call TRBD1 (6 bases). Trimming left V 3 bases short and J 7 bases short, with 21 bases between. CDR1 is ENHRY and CDR2 is SYGVKD in the germline V gene. The CDR3 length is 16 residues. The CDR3 nucleotides read TGTGCCATCAGTGAAATGCTGGAACAGGGAAAAGCTGGCTACACCTTC. Amino acid sequence: CAISEMLEQGKAGYTF.

This chain joins TRBV6-1 and TRBJ2-3; tentative D call: TRBD1 (6 bases). The length of the CDR3 is 14 residues. The germline V gene has CDR1 MNHNS and CDR2 SASEGT. V lost 9 bases, J lost 0 bases, and 13 bases lay in between. The CDR3 spells CASRQALSTDTQYF. CDR3 DNA sequence: TGTGCCAGTCGACAGGCCCTCAGCACAGATACGCAGTATTTT.

Turning to this clone: The sample contains more than one DNA sequence encoding this CDR3. The rearrangement uses TRBV5-1 and TRBJ2-5; 9 positions match TRBD2. Trimming took 5 bases from V and 5 from J; bases not matched to a gene: 4. From germline, CDR1 is SGHRS and CDR2 YFSETQ. The CDR3 has 13 amino acids. DNA of the CDR3: TGCGCCAGCAGTCTAGCGGGATTGGAGACCCAGTACTTC. Translating gives CASSLAGLETQYF.

This chain uses TRBV7-9 with TRBJ1-1, with 9 bases matching TRBD1. Germline CDR1 reads SEHNR; CDR2 reads FQNEAQ (reference sequence). The V gene end was trimmed by 3 bases and the J gene end by 3 bases; junction bases not matched to a gene: 2. This CDR3 has 14 residues. The CDR3 region has the DNA TGTGCCAGCAGCTTCCGACAGGGGGACACTGAAGCTTTCTTT. Translating gives CASSFRQGDTEAFF.

This chain links TRBV2 with TRBJ2-1, with D uncertain. The CDR3 has 14 residues. Germline values: CDR1 SNHLY, CDR2 FYNNEI. The ends were cut back, 8 bases at V and 0 bases at J, with 11 bases in the middle. CDR3 sequence reads: CASQGLSSYNEQFF. The CDR3 coding sequence is TGTGCCAGCCAAGGGCTAAGCTCCTACAATGAGCAGTTCTTC.

The CDR3 nucleotides read TGTGCCAGCAGCTTGCTAGCTGTTGGGGAGCAGTACTTC. It specifies CASSLLAVGEQYF. This sequence joins TRBV5-5 and TRBJ2-7, with TRBD2 as a possible D gene (5 bases). Germline assignment: CDR1 SGHKS and CDR2 YYEKEE (reference sequence). Trimming pared 1 base from V and 7 bases from J, leaving 12 bases between. This CDR3 has 13 residues.

The chain carries TRBV27 and TRBJ2-1, with a possible D match to TRBD1 (6 bases). CDR1 and CDR2 (germline): MNHEY, SMNVEV (reference sequence). The germline V and J ends were trimmed by 3 bases and 5 bases, with 14 bases remaining between them. The CDR3 totals 15 residues. The CDR3 region has the DNA TGTGCCAGCAGTTTTTTAACAGGGAGAAACAATGAGCAGTTCTTC. This codes for CASSFLTGRNNEQFF.

The rearrangement joins TRBV9 to TRBJ1-5, with TRBD1 matching 9 bases. Germline V lookup: CDR1 SGDLS, CDR2 YYNGEE. CDR3 length: 14 residues. Trimming cost V 5 bases and J 5 bases; bases outside gene matches: 5. CDR3 nucleotides: TGTGCCAGCAGTGGAGGGACAGGGCATCAGCCCCAGCATTTT. Translation gives CASSGGTGHQPQHF.

J is TRBJ2-7 and V is TRBV11-2, with D possibly matching TRBD2 (6 bases). Trimming left V 0 bases short and J 9 bases short, with 12 bases between. CDR3 length: 13 amino acids. Germline CDR1 reads SGHAT; CDR2 reads FQNNGV. The CDR3 nucleotides read TGTGCCAGCAGCTTAGACCTAGCGAGGGTGCAGTACTTC. This translates into CASSLDLARVQYF.

V usage is TRBV7-9 and J usage is TRBJ2-7; TRBD1 aligns across 11 bases. CDR3 size: 14 residues. V trimming: 5 bases; J trimming: 7 bases; junction bases outside the gene matches: 7. Germline V CDR1 and CDR2: SEHNR, FQNEAQ (reference sequence). For the CDR3, the DNA is TGTGCCAGCAGCCTTGGACAGGGGGCGGGGGAGCAGTACTTC. Translated, it gives CASSLGQGAGEQYF.

Notes on this clone: The identical CDR3 is also encoded by other nucleotide sequences in the sample. V gene TRBV27 combines with J gene TRBJ1-1; TRBD1 is a possible D gene (6 bases). Germline loops: CDR1 MNHEY, CDR2 SMNVEV (reference sequence). This CDR3 has 14 amino acids. V shed 5 bases and J shed 1 base, with 11 bases lying between them. Here the CDR3 DNA reads TGTGCCAGCAGTCCTAGGACAGCGAACACTGAAGCTTTCTTT. Its translation is CASSPRTANTEAFF.

The chain combines TRBV6-5 with TRBJ2-7, with D perhaps TRBD2 (5 bases). The germline V and J ends were trimmed by 2 bases and 3 bases, with 17 bases remaining between them. The germline V gene has CDR1 MNHEY and CDR2 SVGAGI. The CDR3 sequence is 16 residues long. The CDR3 nucleotides read TGTGCCAGCAGTTACCTCCCACTAGGGTCTGGCTACGAGCAGTACTTC. This codes for CASSYLPLGSGYEQYF.

The gene calls are TRBV11-3 and TRBJ1-1; D is possibly TRBD1 (5 bases). The CDR3 spans 13 residues. Trimming cost V 5 bases and J 4 bases, with 11 bases left between them. CDR1 and CDR2 (germline): SGHNT, YENEEA. The CDR3 spells CASSHGGITEAFF. The CDR3 DNA is TGTGCCAGCAGCCACGGGGGAATCACTGAAGCTTTCTTT.

The J gene is TRBJ2-1, the V gene TRBV27, with 12 nucleotides matching TRBD2. V lost 4 bases and J lost 2; bases outside the gene matches: 3. Germline values: CDR1 MNHEY, CDR2 SMNVEV (reference sequence). The CDR3 length is 16 residues. CDR3 amino acids: CASSSGLAGTYNEQFF. The CDR3 bases are TGTGCCAGCAGTTCGGGACTAGCGGGCACCTACAATGAGCAGTTCTTC.

This chain connects TRBV10-3 to TRBJ2-1; TRBD2 matches at 11 bases. The CDR3 runs 15 residues. Germline V CDR1 and CDR2: ENHRY, SYGVKD. Trimming at V came to 5 bases and at J to 7 bases, leaving 7 bases not matched to a gene. This CDR3 is CAISKLAGGDNEQFF. CDR3 bases: TGTGCCATCAGTAAGCTAGCGGGAGGCGATAATGAGCAGTTCTTC.